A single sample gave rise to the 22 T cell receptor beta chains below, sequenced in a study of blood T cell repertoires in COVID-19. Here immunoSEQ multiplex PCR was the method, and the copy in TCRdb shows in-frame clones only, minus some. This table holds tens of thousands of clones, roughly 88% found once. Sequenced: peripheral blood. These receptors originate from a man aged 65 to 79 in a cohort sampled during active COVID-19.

CDR3 DNA: TGTGCCAGCAGTGAAGGGGGCAGTTCTCGCTACACCTTC. It codes for CASSEGGSSRYTF. The V and J genes are TRBV6-1 and TRBJ1-2; weak D call: TRBD1 (5 bases). This CDR3 spans 13 amino acids. CDR1 is MNHNS and CDR2 is SASEGT in the germline V gene. Trimming took 1 base from V and 9 from J, leaving 12 bases between them.

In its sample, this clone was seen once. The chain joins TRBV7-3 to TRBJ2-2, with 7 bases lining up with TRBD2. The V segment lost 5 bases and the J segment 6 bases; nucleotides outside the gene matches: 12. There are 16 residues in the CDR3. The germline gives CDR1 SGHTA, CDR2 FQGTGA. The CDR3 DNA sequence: TGTGCCAGCAGCCCCACCGGGACTATTAACGCCGGGGAGCTGTTTTTT. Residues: CASSPTGTINAGELFF.

The CDR3 nucleotides read TGTGCCACCGGTGGCCCGGACAGGGCGGGCGGGGAGCTGTTTTTT. Its protein product is CATGGPDRAGGELFF. J is TRBJ2-2 and V is TRBV6-6; TRBD1 matches 8 bases. V shed 10 bases and J 7 bases; nucleotides not matched to a gene: 14. CDR1 is MNHNY and CDR2 is SVGAGI in the germline V gene (reference sequence). The CDR3 loop spans 15 amino acids.

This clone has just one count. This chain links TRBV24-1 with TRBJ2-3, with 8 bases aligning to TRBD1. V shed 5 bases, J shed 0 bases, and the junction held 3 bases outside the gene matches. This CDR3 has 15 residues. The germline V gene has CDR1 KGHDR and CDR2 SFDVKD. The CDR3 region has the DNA TGTGCCACCAGTGGGGACAGGAGTAGCACAGATACGCAGTATTTT. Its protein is CATSGDRSSTDTQYF.

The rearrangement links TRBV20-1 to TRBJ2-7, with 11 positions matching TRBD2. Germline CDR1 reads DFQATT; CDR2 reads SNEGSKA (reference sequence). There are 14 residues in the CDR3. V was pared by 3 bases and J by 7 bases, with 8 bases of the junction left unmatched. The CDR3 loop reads CSASKLAGEREQYF. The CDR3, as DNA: TGCAGTGCTAGTAAACTAGCGGGAGAACGGGAGCAGTACTTC.

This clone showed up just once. This CDR3 is CASSQGGWDTEAFF. The CDR3 nucleotides read TGTGCCAGCAGCCAAGGGGGCTGGGACACTGAAGCTTTCTTT. The rearrangement joins TRBV3-1 (or the pseudogene TRBV3-2) to TRBJ1-1, with a possible D match to TRBD1 (5 bases). V was cut by 1 base and J by 3 bases, with 9 bases left in between. CDR3 size: 14 residues. CDR1 is LGHDT, CDR2 YNNKEL, per germline (reference sequence).

The CDR3 is CASSPRPTGAYNEQFF. CDR3 nucleotide sequence: TGTGCCAGTAGTCCACGGCCGACAGGAGCTTACAATGAGCAGTTCTTC. This chain uses TRBV19 with TRBJ2-1; D perhaps matches TRBD1 (6 bases). V was trimmed by 5 bases and J by 4 bases, leaving 18 bases between them. This CDR3 contains 16 residues. Germline CDR1 is LNHDA and CDR2 is SQIVND (reference sequence).

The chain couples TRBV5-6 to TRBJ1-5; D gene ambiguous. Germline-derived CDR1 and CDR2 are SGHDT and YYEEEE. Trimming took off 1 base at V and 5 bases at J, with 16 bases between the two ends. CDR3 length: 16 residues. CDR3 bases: TGTGCCAGCAGCTTGTTACGGCGGGGAAGTGATCAGCCCCAGCATTTT. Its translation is CASSLLRRGSDQPQHF.

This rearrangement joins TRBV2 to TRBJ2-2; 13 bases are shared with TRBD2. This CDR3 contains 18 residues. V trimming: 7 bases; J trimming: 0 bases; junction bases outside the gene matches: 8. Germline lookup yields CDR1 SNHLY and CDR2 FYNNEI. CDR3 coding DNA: TGTGCCAGCAACAGAGGACTAGCGGGAGCTACGAACACCGGGGAGCTGTTTTTT. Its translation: CASNRGLAGATNTGELFF.

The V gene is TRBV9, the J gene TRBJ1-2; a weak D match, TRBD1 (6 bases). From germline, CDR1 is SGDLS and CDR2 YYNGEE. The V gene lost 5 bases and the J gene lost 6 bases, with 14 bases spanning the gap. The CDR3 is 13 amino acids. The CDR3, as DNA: TGTGCCAGCAGGCCAGTGGGGGCGGATGGCTACACCTTC. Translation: CASRPVGADGYTF. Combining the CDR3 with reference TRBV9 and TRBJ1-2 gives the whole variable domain DSGVTQTPKHLITATGQRVTLRCSPRSGDLSVYWYQQSLDQGLQFLIQYYNGEERAKGNILERFSAQQFPDLHSELNLSSLELGDSALYFCASRPVGADGYTFGSGTRLTVV.

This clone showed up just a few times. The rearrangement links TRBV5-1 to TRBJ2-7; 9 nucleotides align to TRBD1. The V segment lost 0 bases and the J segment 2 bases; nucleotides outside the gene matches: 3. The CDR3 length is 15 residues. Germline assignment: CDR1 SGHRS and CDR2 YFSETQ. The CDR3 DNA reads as TGCGCCAGCAGCTTGGCCGGGACAGGGCCCTACGAGCAGTACTTC. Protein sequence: CASSLAGTGPYEQYF.

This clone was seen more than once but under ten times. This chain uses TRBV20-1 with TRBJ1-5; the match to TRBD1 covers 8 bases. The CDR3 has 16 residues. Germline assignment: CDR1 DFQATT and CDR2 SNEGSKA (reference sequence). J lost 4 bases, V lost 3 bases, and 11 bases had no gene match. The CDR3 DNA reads TGCAGTGCTAGTCTCGGACAGGGACAGCCTAATCAGCCCCAGCATTTT. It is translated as CSASLGQGQPNQPQHF.

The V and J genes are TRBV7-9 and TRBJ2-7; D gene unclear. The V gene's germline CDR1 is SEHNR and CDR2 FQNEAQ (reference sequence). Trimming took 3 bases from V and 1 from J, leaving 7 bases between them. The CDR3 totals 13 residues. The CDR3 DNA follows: TGTGCCAGCAGCTTTCAGGAATCCTACGAGCAGTACTTC. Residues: CASSFQESYEQYF.

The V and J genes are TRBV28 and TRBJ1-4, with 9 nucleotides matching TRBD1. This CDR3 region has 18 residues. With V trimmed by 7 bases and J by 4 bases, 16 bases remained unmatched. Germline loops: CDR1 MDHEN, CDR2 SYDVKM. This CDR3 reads CASTSYRGTGFGNEKLFF. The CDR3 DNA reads TGTGCCAGCACCTCCTATCGGGGGACAGGGTTTGGTAATGAAAAACTGTTTTTT.

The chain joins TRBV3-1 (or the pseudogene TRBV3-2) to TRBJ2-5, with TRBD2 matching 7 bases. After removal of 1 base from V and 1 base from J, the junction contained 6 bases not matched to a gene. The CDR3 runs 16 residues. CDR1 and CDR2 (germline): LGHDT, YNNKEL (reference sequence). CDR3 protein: CASSQGGSLAQETQYF. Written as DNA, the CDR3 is TGTGCCAGCAGCCAAGGCGGGAGCCTGGCCCAAGAGACCCAGTACTTC.

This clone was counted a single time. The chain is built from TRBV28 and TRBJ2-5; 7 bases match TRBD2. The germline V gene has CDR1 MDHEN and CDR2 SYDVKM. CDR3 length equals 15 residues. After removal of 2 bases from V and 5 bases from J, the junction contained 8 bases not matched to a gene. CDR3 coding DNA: TGTGCCAGCAGTTTACCCCGGGGGAGGGTGGAGACCCAGTACTTC. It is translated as CASSLPRGRVETQYF.

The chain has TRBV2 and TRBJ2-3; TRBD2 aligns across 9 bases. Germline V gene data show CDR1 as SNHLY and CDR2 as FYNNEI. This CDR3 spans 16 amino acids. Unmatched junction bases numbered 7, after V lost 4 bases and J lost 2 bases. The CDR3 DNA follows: TGTGCCAGCAGTGGGCCGGGACTAGCAACCACAGATACGCAGTATTTT. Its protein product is CASSGPGLATTDTQYF. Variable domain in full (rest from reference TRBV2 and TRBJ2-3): EPEVTQTPSHQVTQMGQEVILRCVPISNHLYFYWYRQILGQKVEFLVSFYNNEISEKSEIFDDQFSVERPDGSNFTLKIRSTKLEDSAMYFCASSGPGLATTDTQYFGPGTRLTVL.

Written as DNA, the CDR3 is TGTGCCAGCAGACGAAACAGGGACTCTGGAAACACCATATATTTT. This codes for CASRRNRDSGNTIYF. The chain links TRBV7-2 to TRBJ1-3, with D possibly matching TRBD1 (6 bases). V shed 6 bases and J shed 0 bases, with 12 bases lying between them. CDR3 size: 15 residues. Germline V CDR1 and CDR2: SGHTA, FQGNSA.

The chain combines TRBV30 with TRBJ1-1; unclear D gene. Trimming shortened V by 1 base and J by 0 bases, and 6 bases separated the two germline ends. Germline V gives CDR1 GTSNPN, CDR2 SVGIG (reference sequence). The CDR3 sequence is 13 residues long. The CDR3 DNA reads TGTGCCTGGAGTGGCAAGCTGAACACTGAAGCTTTCTTT. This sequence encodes CAWSGKLNTEAFF.

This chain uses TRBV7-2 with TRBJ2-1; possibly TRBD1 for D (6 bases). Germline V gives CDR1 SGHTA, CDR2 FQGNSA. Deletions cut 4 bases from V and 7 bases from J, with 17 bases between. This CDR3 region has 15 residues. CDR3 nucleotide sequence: TGTGCCAGCAGCTCTTCGACGGACAGTGTTAATGAGCAGTTCTTC. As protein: CASSSSTDSVNEQFF.

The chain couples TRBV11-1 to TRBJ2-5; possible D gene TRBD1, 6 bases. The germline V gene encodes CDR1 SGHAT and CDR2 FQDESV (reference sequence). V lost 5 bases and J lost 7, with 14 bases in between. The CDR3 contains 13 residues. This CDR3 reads CASSNPGVGTQYF. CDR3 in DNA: TGTGCCAGCAGCAATCCAGGGGTAGGGACCCAGTACTTC.

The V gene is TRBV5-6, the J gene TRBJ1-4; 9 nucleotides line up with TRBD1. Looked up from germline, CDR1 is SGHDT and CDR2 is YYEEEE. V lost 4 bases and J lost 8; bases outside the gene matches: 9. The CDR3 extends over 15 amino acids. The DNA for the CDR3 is TGTGCCAGCAGCCCCTTCCGGGACAGGGACGAAAAACTGTTTTTT. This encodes CASSPFRDRDEKLFF.